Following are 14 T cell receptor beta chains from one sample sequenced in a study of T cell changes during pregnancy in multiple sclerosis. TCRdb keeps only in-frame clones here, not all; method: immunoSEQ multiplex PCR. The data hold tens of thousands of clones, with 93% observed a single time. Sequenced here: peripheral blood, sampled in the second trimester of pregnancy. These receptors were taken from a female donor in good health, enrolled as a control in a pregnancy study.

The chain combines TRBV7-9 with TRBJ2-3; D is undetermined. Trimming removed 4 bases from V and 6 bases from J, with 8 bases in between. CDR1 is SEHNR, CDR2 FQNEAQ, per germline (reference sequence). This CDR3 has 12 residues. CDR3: CASSYAGDTQYF. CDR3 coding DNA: TGTGCCAGCAGCTACGCCGGGGATACGCAGTATTTT.

This chain's CDR3 is CASSLGPPGLSQAFF. DNA for the CDR3: TGTGCCAGCAGCTTGGGGCCGCCTGGACTATCGCAAGCTTTCTTT. The chain combines TRBV7-9 with TRBJ1-1; D perhaps matches TRBD1 (5 bases). The CDR3 spans 15 residues. Germline V CDR1 and CDR2: SEHNR, FQNEAQ (reference sequence). V was shortened by 3 bases and J by 9 bases, with 20 bases between the two germline ends.

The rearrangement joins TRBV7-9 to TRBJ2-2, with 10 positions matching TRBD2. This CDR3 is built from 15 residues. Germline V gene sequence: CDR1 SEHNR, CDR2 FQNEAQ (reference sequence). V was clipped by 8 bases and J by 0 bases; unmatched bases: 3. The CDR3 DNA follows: TGTGCCAGCGAGCTAGCGGGGGCGAACACCGGGGAGCTGTTTTTT. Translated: CASELAGANTGELFF.

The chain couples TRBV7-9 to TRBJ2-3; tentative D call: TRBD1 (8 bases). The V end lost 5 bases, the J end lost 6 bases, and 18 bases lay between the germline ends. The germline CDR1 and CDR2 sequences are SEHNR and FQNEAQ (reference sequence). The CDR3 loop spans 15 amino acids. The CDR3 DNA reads TGTGCCAGCAGCCGGGGGGACAGGCCTGCGGATACGCAGTATTTT. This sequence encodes CASSRGDRPADTQYF.

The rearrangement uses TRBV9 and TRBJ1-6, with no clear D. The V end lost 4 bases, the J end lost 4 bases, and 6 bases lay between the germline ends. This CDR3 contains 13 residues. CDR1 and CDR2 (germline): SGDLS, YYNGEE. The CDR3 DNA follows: TGTGCCAGCAGCTCCAGGTATAATTCACCCCTCCACTTT. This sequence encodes CASSSRYNSPLHF.

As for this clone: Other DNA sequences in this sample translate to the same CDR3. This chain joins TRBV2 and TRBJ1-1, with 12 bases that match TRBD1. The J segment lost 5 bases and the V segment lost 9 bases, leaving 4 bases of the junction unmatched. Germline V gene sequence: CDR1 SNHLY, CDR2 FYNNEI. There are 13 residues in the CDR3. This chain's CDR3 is CARGQGARTEAFF. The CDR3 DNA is TGTGCCAGGGGACAGGGGGCGCGAACTGAAGCTTTCTTT. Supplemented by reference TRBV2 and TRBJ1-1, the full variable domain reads EPEVTQTPSHQVTQMGQEVILRCVPISNHLYFYWYRQILGQKVEFLVSFYNNEISEKSEIFDDQFSVERPDGSNFTLKIRSTKLEDSAMYFCARGQGARTEAFFGQGTRLTVV.

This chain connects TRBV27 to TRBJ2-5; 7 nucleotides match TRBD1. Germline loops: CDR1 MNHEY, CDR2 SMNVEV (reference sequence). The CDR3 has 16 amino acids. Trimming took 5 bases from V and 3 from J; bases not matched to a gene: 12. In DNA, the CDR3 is TGTGCCAGCAGTCACTATCCCCGGGACAGAGAAGAGACCCAGTACTTC. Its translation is CASSHYPRDREETQYF.

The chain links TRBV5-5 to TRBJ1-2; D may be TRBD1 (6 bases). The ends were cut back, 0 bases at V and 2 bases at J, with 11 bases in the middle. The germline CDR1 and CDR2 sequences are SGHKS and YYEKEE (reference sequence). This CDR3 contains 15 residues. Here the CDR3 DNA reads TGTGCCAGCAGCTTGGCTGGGGGCGCGAACTATGGCTACACCTTC. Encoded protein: CASSLAGGANYGYTF. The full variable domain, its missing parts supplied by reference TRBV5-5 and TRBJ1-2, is DAGVTQSPTHLIKTRGQQVTLRCSPISGHKSVSWYQQVLGQGPQFIFQYYEKEERGRGNFPDRFSARQFPNYSSELNVNALLLGDSALYLCASSLAGGANYGYTFGSGTRLTVV.

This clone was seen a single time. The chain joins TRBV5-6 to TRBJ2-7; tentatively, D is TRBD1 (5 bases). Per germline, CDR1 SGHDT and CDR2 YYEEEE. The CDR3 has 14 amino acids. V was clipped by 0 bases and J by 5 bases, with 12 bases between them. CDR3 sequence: CASSLAQGIHEQYF. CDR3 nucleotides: TGTGCCAGCAGCTTGGCCCAGGGAATCCACGAGCAGTACTTC. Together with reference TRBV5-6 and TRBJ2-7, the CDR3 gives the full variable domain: DAGVTQSPTHLIKTRGQQVTLRCSPKSGHDTVSWYQQALGQGPQFIFQYYEEEERQRGNFPDRFSGHQFPNYSSELNVNALLLGDSALYLCASSLAQGIHEQYFGPGTRLTVT.

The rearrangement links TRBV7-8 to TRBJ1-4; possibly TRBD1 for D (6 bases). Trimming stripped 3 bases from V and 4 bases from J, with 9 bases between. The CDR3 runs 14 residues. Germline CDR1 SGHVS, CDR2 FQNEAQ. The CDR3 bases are TGTGCCAGCAGCTTCCGGGACATTAATGAAAAACTGTTTTTT. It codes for CASSFRDINEKLFF.

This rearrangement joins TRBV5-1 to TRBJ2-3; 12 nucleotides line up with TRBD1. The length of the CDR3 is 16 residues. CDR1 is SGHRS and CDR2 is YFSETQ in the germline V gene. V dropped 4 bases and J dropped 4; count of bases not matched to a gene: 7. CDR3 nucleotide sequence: TGCGCCAGCAGCCTACGGGGACAGGGGGCCGCAGATACGCAGTATTTT. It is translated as CASSLRGQGAADTQYF.

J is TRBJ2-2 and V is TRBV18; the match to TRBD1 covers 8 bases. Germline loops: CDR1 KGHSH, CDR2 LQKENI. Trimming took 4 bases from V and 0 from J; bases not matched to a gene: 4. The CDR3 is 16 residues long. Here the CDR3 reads CASSRQGTANTGELFF. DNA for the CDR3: TGTGCCAGCTCACGACAGGGGACGGCGAACACCGGGGAGCTGTTTTTT.

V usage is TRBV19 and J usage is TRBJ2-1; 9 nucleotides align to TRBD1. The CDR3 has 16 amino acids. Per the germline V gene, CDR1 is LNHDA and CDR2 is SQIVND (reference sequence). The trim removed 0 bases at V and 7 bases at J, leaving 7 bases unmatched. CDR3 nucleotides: TGTGCCAGTAGTATAGATCAGACAGGGGGTGGTAATGAGCAGTTCTTC. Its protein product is CASSIDQTGGGNEQFF.

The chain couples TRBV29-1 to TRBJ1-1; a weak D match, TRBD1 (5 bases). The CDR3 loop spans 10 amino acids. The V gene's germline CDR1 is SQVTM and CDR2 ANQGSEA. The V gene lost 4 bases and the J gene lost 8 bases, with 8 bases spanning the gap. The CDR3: CSVVGHEAFF. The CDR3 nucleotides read TGCAGCGTTGTCGGACACGAAGCTTTCTTT.